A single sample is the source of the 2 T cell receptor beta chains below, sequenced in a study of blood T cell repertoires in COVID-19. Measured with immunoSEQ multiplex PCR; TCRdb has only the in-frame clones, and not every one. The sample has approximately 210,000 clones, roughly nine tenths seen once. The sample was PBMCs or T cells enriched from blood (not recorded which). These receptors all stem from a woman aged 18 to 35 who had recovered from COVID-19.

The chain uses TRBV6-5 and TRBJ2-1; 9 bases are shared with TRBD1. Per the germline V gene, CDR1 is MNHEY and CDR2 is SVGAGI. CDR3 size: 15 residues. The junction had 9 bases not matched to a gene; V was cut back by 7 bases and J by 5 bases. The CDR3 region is CASTPGGQGNNEQFF. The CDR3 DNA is TGTGCCAGCACCCCTGGTGGACAGGGGAACAATGAGCAGTTCTTC.

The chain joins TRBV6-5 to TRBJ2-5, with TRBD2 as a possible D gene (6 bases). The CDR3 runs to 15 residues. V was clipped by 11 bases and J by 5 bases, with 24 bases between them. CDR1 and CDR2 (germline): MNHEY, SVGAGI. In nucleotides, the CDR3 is TGTGCCGGAGGGCGACGTCGGGACCCGGGGGAGACCCAGTACTTC. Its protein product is CAGGRRRDPGETQYF.